This T cell receptor beta chain originates from a study of blood T cell repertoires in COVID-19 (dated by TCRdb to the early 2020s). In the study overall: Samples from collaborators originated in the United States, Italy and Spain and spanned both the acute and convalescent phases of COVID-19. A de-identified subject ID, COVID-19 status, age in years and sex were almost always included in the sample metadata. Where available, HLA class I and class II types were taken from metadata supplied by the sample provider and were not determined by assay-based typing. The repertoires were released in a freely available public database meant as a resource for research on the immune response to SARS-CoV-2. The prospective study material was composed of cDNA or gDNA derived from T cells, B-cell-depleted T cells, or PBMCs. The dataset comprised deeply sampled blood TCRbeta repertoires from subjects exposed to, actively infected with, or recovered from COVID-19. Samples were obtained from the ongoing ImmuneRACE study (first 160 participants) and from some 1,200 subjects provided by 6 global collaborators. Here is what the overall study found, with its caveats: The quantity of clinical and demographic metadata differed by source and by participant and was supplied without curation.

TCRbeta CDR3 regions were amplified from genomic DNA using the immunoSEQ Assay, a bias-controlled multiplex PCR. In the source study's methods: The number of nucleated cells in each sample was estimated from the amplification of reference gene primers within the assay. To quantify the absolute abundance of each unique TCRbeta CDR3 rearrangement, sequence reads were collapsed and filtered. Productive Simpson clonality was computed per sample as the square root of Simpson's diversity index over productive rearrangements. The table comes from immuneACCESS by way of TCRdb, which keeps in-frame sequences with V and J called. Part of the clones is missing from these tables; in studies checked, under half for an unresolved V gene and the rest for unknown reasons. V, J and clone size derive from that table, while D and trimming were established from the DNA sequence. The sample yields roughly 86,000 clones; about 87% were counted once. Over 5% of the sample is in the top ten clones.

The collaborating institutions used their own protocols to collect whole blood in K2EDTA tubes. For TCRbeta analysis, collaborators shipped samples in one of three forms: frozen whole blood, isolated PBMCs, or DNA extracted from either of those sample types. About this clone: Its antigen remains unidentified. No base qualities exist here, and no much larger clone lies one base off it.

CDR1 SGDLS and CDR2 YYNGEE are derived from the germline V gene. The CDR3 spans 15 residues, from the cysteine through the phenylalanine. Only the CDR3 DNA is retained, 45 bases long and in frame from the first base. V is clipped by 4 bases and J by 0 bases, and the sequence between their germline boundaries is 11 bases long. The chain is encoded by TRBV9 joined to TRBJ1-5, with the D gene not confidently named. This TCR was recovered from a man between 40 and 49 years old with acute or convalescent COVID-19. Specimen: peripheral blood. The encoded CDR3 is CASSQTSYSNQPQHF. DNA sequence: TGTGCCAGCAGCCAAACATCTTATAGCAATCAGCCCCAGCATTTT.